These T cell receptor beta chains were read from a single sample in a study of blood T cell repertoires in COVID-19. Profiling relied on immunoSEQ multiplex PCR, and the TCRdb table lists in-frame clones only, not all of them. The sample carries under 250,000 clones, roughly 80% recorded once. Sequenced sample: PBMCs or T cells enriched from blood (not recorded which). The receptors shown here come from a woman aged 40 to 50 with acute COVID-19. Both conserved end residues are part of each CDR3. The D gene is left open where the match is weak. Some rows mark clone size as missing; the rest say once, few, many or name a class of expanded clone.

TRBJ2-1 TRBV9 once TRBD2 CASSVGTSVTEQFF TGTGCCAGCAGCGTAGGGACTAGCGTAACCGAGCAGTTCTTC
TRBJ1-2 TRBV15 - - CATSRGGLSYGYTF TGTGCCACCAGCAGAGGGGGACTGAGCTATGGCTACACCTTC
TRBJ1-2 TRBV7-3 - - CASSLSAGDYGYTF TGTGCCAGCAGCTTAAGTGCAGGGGACTATGGCTACACCTTC
TRBJ1-2 TRBV29-1 many - CSVSDSSNYGYTF TGCAGCGTATCGGACAGCTCTAACTATGGCTACACCTTC
TRBJ1-1 TRBV4-1 - - CASSLLDRGTEAFF TGCGCCAGCAGCCTACTTGACCGGGGGACTGAAGCTTTCTTT
TRBJ1-1 TRBV2 few - CASTQGIGAAFF TGTGCCAGCACGCAGGGCATCGGCGCAGCTTTCTTT
TRBJ1-5 TRBV21-1 few - CASSLVGPGQCNQPQHF TGTGCCAGCAGCCTGGTGGGACCGGGACAATGTAATCAGCCCCAGCATTTT
TRBJ1-1 TRBV19 once - CASRDVQANTEAFF TGTGCCAGTAGGGACGTACAGGCGAACACTGAAGCTTTCTTT
TRBJ1-2 TRBV19 - TRBD1 CASRLGQGSYGYTF TGTGCCAGTAGGCTGGGACAGGGGAGCTATGGCTACACCTTC
TRBJ1-2 TRBV6-5 - - CASSPGGAWYGYTF TGTGCCAGCAGCCCGGGGGGCGCTTGGTATGGCTACACCTTC
TRBJ2-1 TRBV5-6 - - CASRVSVWASDEQFF TGTGCCAGCAGGGTGTCGGTATGGGCCTCGGATGAGCAGTTCTTC
TRBJ1-4 TRBV24-1 - TRBD1 CATSDTTGGTNEKLFF TGTGCCACCAGTGACACTACAGGGGGCACAAATGAAAAACTGTTTTTT
TRBJ1-2 TRBV19 once - CASTPGDQVRYGYTF TGTGCCAGTACCCCAGGGGATCAGGTTCGCTATGGCTACACCTTC
TRBJ1-2 TRBV10-1 - TRBD1 CASSESVAGGHYGYTF TGCGCCAGCAGTGAGTCGGTGGCAGGGGGGCACTATGGCTACACCTTC
TRBJ1-5 TRBV4-1 once - CASSQDIGNQPQHF TGCGCCAGCAGCCAAGATATAGGCAATCAGCCCCAGCATTTT